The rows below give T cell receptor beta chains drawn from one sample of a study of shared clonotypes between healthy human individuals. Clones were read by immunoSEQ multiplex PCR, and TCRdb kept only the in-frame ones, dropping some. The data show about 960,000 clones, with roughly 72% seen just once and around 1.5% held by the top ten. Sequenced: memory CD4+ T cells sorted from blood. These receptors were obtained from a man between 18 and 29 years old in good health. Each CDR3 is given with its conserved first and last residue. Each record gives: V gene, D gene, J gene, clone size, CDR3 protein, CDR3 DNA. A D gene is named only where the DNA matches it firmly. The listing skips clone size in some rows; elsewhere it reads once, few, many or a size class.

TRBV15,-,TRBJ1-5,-,CATSRFVYSNQPQHF,TGTGCCACCAGCAGATTTGTCTATAGCAATCAGCCCCAGCATTTT
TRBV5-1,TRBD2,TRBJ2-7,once,CASSLGGRGEQYF,TGCGCCAGCAGCCTCGGCGGGAGAGGCGAGCAGTACTTC
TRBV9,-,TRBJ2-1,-,CASSVETRTYNEQFF,TGTGCCAGCAGCGTAGAGACTAGAACGTACAATGAGCAGTTCTTC
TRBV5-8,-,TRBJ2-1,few,CASSPRNNYNEQFF,TGTGCCAGCAGCCCCAGAAATAATTACAATGAGCAGTTCTTC
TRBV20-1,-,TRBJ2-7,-,CSASRYEQYF,TGCAGTGCTAGCCGCTACGAGCAGTACTTC
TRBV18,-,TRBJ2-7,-,CASSLEISSYEQYF,TGTGCCAGCTCCCTGGAGATATCCTCTTACGAGCAGTACTTC
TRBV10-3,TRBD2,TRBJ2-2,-,CAISESLAGTNTGELFF,TGTGCCATCAGTGAGAGTCTAGCGGGGACGAACACCGGGGAGCTGTTTTTT
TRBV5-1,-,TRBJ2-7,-,CASSARSPSSYEQYF,TGCGCCAGCAGCGCGCGGTCCCCGAGCTCCTACGAGCAGTACTTC
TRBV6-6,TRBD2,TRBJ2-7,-,CASSYLVGGEYEQYF,TGTGCCAGCAGTTACCTTGTGGGAGGGGAGTACGAGCAGTACTTC
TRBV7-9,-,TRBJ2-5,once,CASSLVGLGTQYF,TGTGCCAGCAGCTTAGTGGGGTTGGGGACCCAGTACTTC
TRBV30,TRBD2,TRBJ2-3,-,CAWSGRGRADTQYF,TGTGCCTGGAGTGGAAGAGGGAGGGCGGATACGCAGTATTTT
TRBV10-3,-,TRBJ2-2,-,CAICPITNTGELFF,TGTGCCATCTGCCCGATAACGAACACCGGGGAGCTGTTTTTT
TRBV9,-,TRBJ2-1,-,CASSVVGTTVGNEQFF,TGTGCCAGCAGCGTAGTCGGGACAACGGTGGGCAATGAGCAGTTCTTC
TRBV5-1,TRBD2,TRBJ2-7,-,CASSLGRGGPYEQYF,TGCGCCAGCAGCTTGGGACGGGGGGGCCCGTACGAGCAGTACTTC
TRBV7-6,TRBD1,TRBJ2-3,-,CASSLATGASTDTQYF,TGTGCCAGCAGCTTAGCGACAGGGGCTAGCACAGATACGCAGTATTTT
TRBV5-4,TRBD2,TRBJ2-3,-,CASSGSGGAADTQYF,TGTGCCAGCAGCGGTAGCGGGGGGGCAGCAGATACGCAGTATTTT
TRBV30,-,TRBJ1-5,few,CAWSVGPINQPQHF,TGTGCCTGGAGTGTGGGACCGATCAATCAGCCCCAGCATTTT
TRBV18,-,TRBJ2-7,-,CASSPQGRRLYEQYF,TGTGCCAGCTCACCCCAGGGGCGTCGTTTGTACGAGCAGTACTTC
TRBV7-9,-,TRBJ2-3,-,CASEGDTQYF,TGTGCCAGTGAGGGGGATACGCAGTATTTT
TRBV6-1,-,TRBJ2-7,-,CASSEQGSYGQYF,TGTGCCAGCAGTGAACAGGGTTCCTACGGGCAGTACTTC
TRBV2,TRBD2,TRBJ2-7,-,CASRKRGGSYEQYF,TGTGCCAGCAGGAAGCGGGGGGGCAGCTACGAGCAGTACTTC
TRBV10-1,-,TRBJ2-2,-,CASSPRGAGELFF,TGCGCCAGCAGTCCCCGGGGAGCCGGGGAGCTGTTTTTT
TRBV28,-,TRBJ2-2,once,CASSGFTGELFF,TGTGCCAGCAGTGGTTTCACCGGGGAGCTGTTTTTT
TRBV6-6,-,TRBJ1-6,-,CASSYLGDPPLHF,TGTGCCAGCAGTTACTTAGGGGACCCACCCCTCCACTTT
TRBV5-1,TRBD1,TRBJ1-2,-,CASSLGDRDGYTF,TGCGCCAGCAGCTTGGGGGACAGGGACGGCTACACCTTC
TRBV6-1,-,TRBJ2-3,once,CASNQNSANTQYF,TGTGCCAGCAACCAAAACAGCGCTAATACGCAGTATTTT
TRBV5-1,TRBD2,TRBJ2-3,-,CASSLAASGGSTDTQYF,TGCGCCAGCAGCTTGGCGGCTAGCGGGGGGTCTACAGATACGCAGTATTTT
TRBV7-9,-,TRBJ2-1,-,CASSPRGTPSNEQFF,TGTGCCAGCAGCCCAAGGGGGACCCCAAGCAATGAGCAGTTCTTC
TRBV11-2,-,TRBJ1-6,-,CASSLAQGGWSPLHF,TGTGCCAGCAGCTTAGCACAGGGTGGGTGGTCACCCCTCCACTTT
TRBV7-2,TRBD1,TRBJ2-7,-,CASSSDRVTPEQYF,TGTGCCAGCAGCTCGGACAGGGTGACACCAGAGCAGTACTTC
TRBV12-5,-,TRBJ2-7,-,CASGFRLSFWIDYEQYF,TGTGCTAGTGGTTTCCGCCTCTCCTTCTGGATTGATTACGAGCAGTACTTC
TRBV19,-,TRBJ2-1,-,CASSPDRSSYNEQFF,TGTGCCAGTAGTCCCGACAGAAGCTCCTACAATGAGCAGTTCTTC
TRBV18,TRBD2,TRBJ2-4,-,CASSPGGDIQYF,TGTGCCAGCTCACCTGGGGGGGACATTCAGTACTTC
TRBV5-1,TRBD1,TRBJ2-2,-,CASSPQGVDTSRTGELFF,TGCGCCAGCAGCCCCCAGGGGGTAGACACTTCGCGCACCGGGGAGCTGTTTTTT
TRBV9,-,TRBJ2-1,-,CASSPPTHEQFF,TGTGCCAGCAGCCCTCCTACCCATGAGCAGTTCTTC
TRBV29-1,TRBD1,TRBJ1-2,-,CSVVPTGWYGYTF,TGCAGCGTTGTGCCGACAGGGTGGTATGGCTACACCTTC
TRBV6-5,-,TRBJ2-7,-,CASLGNSYEQYF,TGTGCCAGCTTGGGGAACTCCTACGAGCAGTACTTC